This TCR beta chain comes out of a study of blood T cell repertoires in COVID-19. Measured with immunoSEQ multiplex PCR; TCRdb has only the in-frame clones, and not every one. Of some 700,000 clones in the sample, approximately 90% were seen once. V lost 4 bases to trimming and J lost 6 bases; unmatched junction nucleotides: 5. From germline, CDR1 is SGHDT and CDR2 YYEEEE. The CDR3 has 14 residues. The sequence was obtained from a woman under 30 with acute or convalescent COVID-19. The chain carries TRBV5-6 and TRBJ1-5; 9 nucleotides match TRBD1. The sequencing sample was made of peripheral blood. The CDR3, as DNA: TGTGCCAGCAGCGGACAGGGGCTGGGTCAGCCCCAGCATTTT. Translation: CASSGQGLGQPQHF.